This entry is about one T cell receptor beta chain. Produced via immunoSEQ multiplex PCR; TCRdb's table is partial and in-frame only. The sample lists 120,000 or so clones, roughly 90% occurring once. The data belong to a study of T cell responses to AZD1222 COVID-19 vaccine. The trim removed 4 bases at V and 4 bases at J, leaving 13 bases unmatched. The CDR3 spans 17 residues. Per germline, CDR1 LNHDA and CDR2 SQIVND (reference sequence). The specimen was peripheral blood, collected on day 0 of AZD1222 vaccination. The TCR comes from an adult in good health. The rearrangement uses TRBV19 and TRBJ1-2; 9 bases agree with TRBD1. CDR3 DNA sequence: TGTGCCAGTAGTACTGAATTCCGGGACAGGGCGGCCTATGGCTACACCTTC. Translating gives CASSTEFRDRAAYGYTF. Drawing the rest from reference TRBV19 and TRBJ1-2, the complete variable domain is DGGITQSPKYLFRKEGQNVTLSCEQNLNHDAMYWYRQDPGQGLRLIYYSQIVNDFQKGDIAEGYSVSREKKESFPLTVTSAQKNPTAFYLCASSTEFRDRAAYGYTFGSGTRLTVV.